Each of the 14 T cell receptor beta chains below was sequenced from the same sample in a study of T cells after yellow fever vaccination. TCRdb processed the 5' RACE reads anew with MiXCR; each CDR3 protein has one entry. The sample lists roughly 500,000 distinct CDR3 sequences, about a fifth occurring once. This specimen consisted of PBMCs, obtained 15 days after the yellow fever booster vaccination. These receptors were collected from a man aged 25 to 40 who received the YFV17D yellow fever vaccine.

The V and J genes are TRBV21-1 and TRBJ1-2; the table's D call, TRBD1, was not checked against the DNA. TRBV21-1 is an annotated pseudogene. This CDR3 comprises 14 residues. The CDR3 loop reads CASSATVISSGYTF. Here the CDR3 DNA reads TGTGCCAGCAGCGCGACAGTCATATCTTCTGGCTACACCTTC.

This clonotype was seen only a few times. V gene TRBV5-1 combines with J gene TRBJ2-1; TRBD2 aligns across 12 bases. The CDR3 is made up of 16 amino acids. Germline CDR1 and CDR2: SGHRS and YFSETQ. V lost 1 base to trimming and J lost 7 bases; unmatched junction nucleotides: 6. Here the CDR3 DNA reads TGCGCCAGCAGCTTGAGGACTAGCGGGGAATCTAATGAGCAGTTCTTC. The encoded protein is CASSLRTSGESNEQFF.

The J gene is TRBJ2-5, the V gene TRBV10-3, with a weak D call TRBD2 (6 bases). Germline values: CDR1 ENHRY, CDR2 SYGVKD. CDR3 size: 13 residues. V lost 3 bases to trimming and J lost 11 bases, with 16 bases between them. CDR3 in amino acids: CAISDYEPGLQYF. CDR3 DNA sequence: TGTGCCATCAGTGACTACGAACCGGGACTGCAGTACTTC.

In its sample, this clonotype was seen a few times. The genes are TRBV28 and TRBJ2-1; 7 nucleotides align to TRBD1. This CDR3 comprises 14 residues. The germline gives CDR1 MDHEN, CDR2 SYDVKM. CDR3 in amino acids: CVSGGGQPYNEQFF. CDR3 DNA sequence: TGTGTATCAGGTGGGGGACAGCCTTACAATGAGCAGTTCTTC.

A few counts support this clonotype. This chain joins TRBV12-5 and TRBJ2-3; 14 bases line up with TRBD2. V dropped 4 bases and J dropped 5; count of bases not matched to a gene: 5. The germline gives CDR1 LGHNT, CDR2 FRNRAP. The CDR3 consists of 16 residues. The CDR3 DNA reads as TGTGCTAGTGGTTCGGGACTAGCGGGAGTGGGAGATACGCAGTATTTT. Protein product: CASGSGLAGVGDTQYF. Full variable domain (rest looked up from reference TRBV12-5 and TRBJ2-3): DARVTQTPRHKVTEMGQEVTMRCQPILGHNTVFWYRQTMMQGLELLAYFRNRAPLDDSGMPKDRFSAEMPDATLATLKIQPSEPRDSAVYFCASGSGLAGVGDTQYFGPGTRLTVL.

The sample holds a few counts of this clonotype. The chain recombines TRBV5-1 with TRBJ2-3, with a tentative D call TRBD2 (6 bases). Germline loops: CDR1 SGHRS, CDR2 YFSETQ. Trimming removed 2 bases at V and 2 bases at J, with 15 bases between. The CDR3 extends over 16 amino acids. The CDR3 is CASSFRGSPHTDTQYF. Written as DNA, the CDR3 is TGCGCCAGCAGCTTCCGGGGGTCGCCCCACACAGATACGCAGTATTTT.

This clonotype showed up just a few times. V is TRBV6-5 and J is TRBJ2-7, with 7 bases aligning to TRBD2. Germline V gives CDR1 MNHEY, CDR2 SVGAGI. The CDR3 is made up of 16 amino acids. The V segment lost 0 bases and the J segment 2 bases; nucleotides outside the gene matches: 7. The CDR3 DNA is TGTGCCAGCAGTTACTCGGCTAGCGGCTTTACCTACGAGCAGTACTTC. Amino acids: CASSYSASGFTYEQYF.

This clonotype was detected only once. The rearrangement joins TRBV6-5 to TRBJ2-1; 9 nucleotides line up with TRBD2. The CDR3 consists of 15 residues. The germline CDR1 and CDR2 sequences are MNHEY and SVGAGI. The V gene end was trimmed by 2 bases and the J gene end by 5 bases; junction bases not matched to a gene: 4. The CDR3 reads CASSYDGTSNNEQFF. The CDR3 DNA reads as TGTGCCAGCAGTTACGACGGGACTAGCAACAATGAGCAGTTCTTC.

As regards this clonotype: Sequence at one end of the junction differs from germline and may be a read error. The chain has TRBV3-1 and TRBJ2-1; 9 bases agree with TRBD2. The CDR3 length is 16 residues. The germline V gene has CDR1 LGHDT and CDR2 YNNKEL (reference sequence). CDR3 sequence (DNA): TGTGCCAGCACCCAAGGGGCGGGAGGGCCGGAGAATGAGCAGTTCTTC. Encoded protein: CASTQGAGGPENEQFF.

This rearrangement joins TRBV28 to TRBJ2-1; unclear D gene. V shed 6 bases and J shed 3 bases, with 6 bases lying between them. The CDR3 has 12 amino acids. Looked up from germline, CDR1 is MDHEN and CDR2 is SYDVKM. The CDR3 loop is CASRDRYNEQFF. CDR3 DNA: TGTGCCAGCAGGGACCGCTACAATGAGCAGTTCTTC.

CDR3 in DNA: TGTGCCAGCATCCAAGCGTGGGGTAGTGAAGCTTTCTTT. This encodes CASIQAWGSEAFF. The chain couples TRBV28 to TRBJ1-1; no clear D gene. There are 13 residues in the CDR3. Germline lookup yields CDR1 MDHEN and CDR2 SYDVKM. V lost 7 bases and J lost 7, with 16 bases in between.

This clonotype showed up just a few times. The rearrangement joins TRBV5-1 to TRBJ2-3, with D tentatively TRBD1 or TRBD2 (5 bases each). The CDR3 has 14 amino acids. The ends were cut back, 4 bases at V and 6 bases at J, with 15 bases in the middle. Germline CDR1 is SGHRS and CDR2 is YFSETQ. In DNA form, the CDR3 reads TGCGCCAGCAGCCTCCGGGACGCCGGGGATACGCAGTATTTT. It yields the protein CASSLRDAGDTQYF. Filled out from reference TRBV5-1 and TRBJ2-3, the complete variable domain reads KAGVTQTPRYLIKTRGQQVTLSCSPISGHRSVSWYQQTPGQGLQFLFEYFSETQRNKGNFPGRFSGRQFSNSRSEMNVSTLELGDSALYLCASSLRDAGDTQYFGPGTRLTVL.

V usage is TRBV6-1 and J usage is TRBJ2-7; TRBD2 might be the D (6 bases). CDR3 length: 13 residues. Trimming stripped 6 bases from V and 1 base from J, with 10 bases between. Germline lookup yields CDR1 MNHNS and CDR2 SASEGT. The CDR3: CASRPGTSYEQYF. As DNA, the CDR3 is TGTGCCAGCAGGCCCGGGACTTCCTACGAGCAGTACTTC.

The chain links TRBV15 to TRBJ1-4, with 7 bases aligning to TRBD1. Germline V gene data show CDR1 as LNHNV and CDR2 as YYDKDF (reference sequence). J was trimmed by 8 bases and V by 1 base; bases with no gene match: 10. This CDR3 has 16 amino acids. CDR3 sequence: CATSRVGAGGREKLFF. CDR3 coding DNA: TGTGCCACCAGCAGAGTGGGGGCAGGGGGTCGCGAAAAACTGTTTTTT.